The rows below give T cell receptor beta chains drawn from one sample of a study of T cell repertoires in cytomegalovirus infection. The antigens these receptors bind are not known. Using its own MiXCR run on the reads, TCRdb lists one record per CDR3 protein. This table holds about 480,000 distinct CDR3 sequences, around 35% found once. The sample here was cultured PBMCs, taken from culture after CMV antigen stimulation. The receptors were gathered from a human donor in good health (CMV status not recorded). Some clones in this sample may be carry-over from other donors' samples. Each CDR3 is given with its conserved first and last residue. Each record gives: clone size, D gene, J gene, V gene, CDR3 DNA, CDR3 protein. A D gene is named only where the DNA matches it firmly. Clone size, where shown, is once, few, many, or a class for clones that have expanded.

>few|TRBD1|TRBJ1-5|TRBV6-2/TRBV6-3
TGTGCCAGCAGCCAACAGGGGGCAAGCAATCAGCCCCAGCATTTT
CASSQQGASNQPQHF
>.|.|TRBJ2-7|TRBV2
TGTGCCAGCACCGTAAGGGGCGTCGGAGACGAGCAGTACTTC
CASTVRGVGDEQYF
>few|TRBD1|TRBJ1-2|TRBV20-1
TGCAGTGCTACTCCCCCCGACAGGGTGTATAACTATGGCTACACCTTC
CSATPPDRVYNYGYTF
>few|.|TRBJ2-1|TRBV11-2
TGTGCCAGCAGCTTTCGTGCCAGTGAGCAGTTCTTC
CASSFRASEQFF
>.|TRBD2|TRBJ2-3|TRBV6-2/TRBV6-3
TGTGCCAGCAGTTACCCTGGACTAGGCACATTAGATACGCAGTATTTT
CASSYPGLGTLDTQYF
>few|.|TRBJ2-7|TRBV7-2
TGTGCCAGCAGCTTAGGGCGGGGTCTCTCCTACGAGCAGTACTTC
CASSLGRGLSYEQYF
>.|TRBD1|TRBJ2-1|TRBV27
TGTGCCAGCAGTTTCGGGTTAGGGACAGGCCGTAATGAGCAGTTCTTC
CASSFGLGTGRNEQFF
>.|.|TRBJ1-3|TRBV12-3/TRBV12-4
TGTGCCAGCAGTTTTTGGGGACACATAGGAAACACCATATATTTT
CASSFWGHIGNTIYF
>few|.|TRBJ2-2|TRBV19
TGTGCCAGTAGTATAGGTGGCGTACAGAACACCGGGGAGCTGTTTTTT
CASSIGGVQNTGELFF
>.|.|TRBJ1-4|TRBV7-2
TGTGCCAGCAGTAGAACAGACAAGGAACGGGAAAAACTGTTTTTT
CASSRTDKEREKLFF
>.|.|TRBJ2-7|TRBV12-3/TRBV12-4
TGTGCCAGCAGTTTACGGTCCAATGGGGGCGAGCAGTACTTC
CASSLRSNGGEQYF
>few|.|TRBJ1-5|TRBV7-2
TGTGCCAGCAGCTTAGGGTTTGGGAATCAGCCCCAGCATTTT
CASSLGFGNQPQHF
>.|TRBD2|TRBJ2-1|TRBV24-1
TGTGCCACCAGTGATCCCGGACTAGCGGAGCAGTTCTTC
CATSDPGLAEQFF
>.|.|TRBJ2-5|TRBV7-3
TGTGCCAGCAGCTTAACGTCGGGAGTCACAGAGACCCAGTACTTC
CASSLTSGVTETQYF
>many|.|TRBJ1-2|TRBV7-9
TGTGCCAGCAGCTTAGGCCCTCACGGGGATGGCTACACCTTC
CASSLGPHGDGYTF
>.|.|TRBJ2-3|TRBV4-1
TGCGCCAGCAGCCAAGATCCGTCACCTCGAGGCACAGATACGCAGTATTTT
CASSQDPSPRGTDTQYF
>.|.|TRBJ2-5|TRBV7-6
TGTGCCAGCAGCTTAAGAGGGGTCGGAGAGACCCAGTACTTC
CASSLRGVGETQYF
>.|.|TRBJ2-5|TRBV6-4
TGTGCCAGCAGTGACTCAACCGACAGGCGCTCCCAAGAGACCCAGTACTTC
CASSDSTDRRSQETQYF
>.|TRBD1|TRBJ2-5|TRBV10-3
TGTGCCATCATGAGAGGACAGGGGGCAGAGACCCAGTACTTC
CAIMRGQGAETQYF
>.|TRBD1|TRBJ2-7|TRBV4-3
TGCGCCAGCAGCCAATTGGGGACAGGAGACTACGAGCAGTACTTC
CASSQLGTGDYEQYF
>.|TRBD2|TRBJ2-1|TRBV12-3/TRBV12-4
TGTGCCAGCAGTTTACCTAGCGGGAGTTCAAATGAGCAGTTCTTC
CASSLPSGSSNEQFF
>many|.|TRBJ2-7|TRBV5-1
TGTGCCAGCAGTCTGGAGAGCTCCTACGAGCAGTACTTC
CASSLESSYEQYF
>.|TRBD2|TRBJ2-3|TRBV6-8
TGTGCCAGCAGTTACTCGATGGCTAGCGGGAGAGACGGCACAGATACGCAGTATTTT
CASSYSMASGRDGTDTQYF
>.|TRBD1|TRBJ1-1|TRBV27
TGTGCCAGCAGTTCATATCGACAGGGGGACGTTGAAGCTTTCTTT
CASSSYRQGDVEAFF
>once|TRBD2|TRBJ2-2|TRBV28
TGTGCCAGCAGTTTGCCCTTCAGCGGGAGGCCGAACACCGGGGAGCTGTTTTTT
CASSLPFSGRPNTGELFF
>few|TRBD2|TRBJ2-5|TRBV2
TGTGCCAGCAGGTGGACTAGCGGACAAGAGACCCAGTACTTC
CASRWTSGQETQYF
>few|TRBD1|TRBJ2-7|TRBV5-4
TGTGCCAGCAGCTCATGGGACAGCCCCTACGAGCAGTACTTC
CASSSWDSPYEQYF
>.|.|TRBJ1-1|TRBV30
TGTGCCTGGAGTTACAGGCCGAACACTGAAGCTTTCTTT
CAWSYRPNTEAFF
>many|.|TRBJ2-7|TRBV7-6
TGTGCCAGCAGCTTAATGGCGGGAACCTCCTACGAGCAGTACTTC
CASSLMAGTSYEQYF
>.|.|TRBJ1-5|TRBV5-1
TGCGCCAGCAGCTTGGAGAGAGGGAAGCCCCAGCATTTT
CASSLERGKPQHF
>many|TRBD2|TRBJ2-2|TRBV7-8
TGTGCCAGCAGCTTAACTACGCCGACTAGCGGGAGAGTGGATAGCGGGGGCACCGGGGAGCTGTTTTTT
CASSLTTPTSGRVDSGGTGELFF
>.|.|TRBJ2-4|TRBV24-1
TGTGCCACCAGTGACGCCGACATACCCGGGGGAAGAAACATTCAGTACTTC
CATSDADIPGGRNIQYF
>many|TRBD2|TRBJ2-3|TRBV25-1
TGTGCCAGCAGTCCTAGCGGGGGGTCAGATACGCAGTATTTT
CASSPSGGSDTQYF
>.|TRBD2|TRBJ2-1|TRBV29-1
TGCAGCGTTGCGTGGTTATCGGGGGGAGAGCAGTTCTTC
CSVAWLSGGEQFF
>few|.|TRBJ1-2|TRBV7-2
TGTGCCAGCAGCGCACATTGGGACACGACAGTTTATGGCTACACCTTC
CASSAHWDTTVYGYTF
>.|TRBD1|TRBJ1-5|TRBV19
TGTGCCAGTAGTATTGGACGGGCAGGGGGATCCAATCAGCCCCAGCATTTT
CASSIGRAGGSNQPQHF
>.|TRBD2|TRBJ2-5|TRBV7-6
TGTGCCAGCAGCTCCCCTGGGGCGGGAGGAGAAGAGACCCAGTACTTC
CASSSPGAGGEETQYF
>many|TRBD1|TRBJ1-1|TRBV7-9
TGTGCCAGCAGCTTCGTGAAGGGGGCGTTCACTGAAGCTTTCTTT
CASSFVKGAFTEAFF
>.|.|TRBJ1-2|TRBV10-3
TGTGCCATCAGTGTGGGCGCTTCTAACTATGGCTACACCTTC
CAISVGASNYGYTF
>few|TRBD1|TRBJ1-6|TRBV7-8
TGTGCCAGCAGCTTAGGACAGGGCATGTATTCACCCCTCCACTTT
CASSLGQGMYSPLHF
>once|TRBD1|TRBJ1-2|TRBV29-1
TGCAGCGTCCTCCGGACAGGGGGCGGCTACACCTTC
CSVLRTGGGYTF
>.|TRBD2|TRBJ2-1|TRBV20-1
TGCAGTGCTCATACTAGCGGAGGCACTACCTACAATGAGCAGTTCTTC
CSAHTSGGTTYNEQFF
>few|.|TRBJ2-1|TRBV7-2
TGTGCCAGCCGGGTGGATGGGTGGGAGCAGTTCTTC
CASRVDGWEQFF
>.|TRBD1|TRBJ1-5|TRBV12-3/TRBV12-4
TGTGCCAGCAGTATCCGACAGGGGAACAATCAGCCCCAGCATTTT
CASSIRQGNNQPQHF
>.|.|TRBJ2-3|TRBV5-1
TGCGCCAGCAGCCGGACTCGCCTCCCAGATACGCAGTATTTT
CASSRTRLPDTQYF
>few|TRBD2|TRBJ2-5|TRBV12-3/TRBV12-4
TGTGCCAGCAGTTACCGGGAGGAAGAGACCCAGTACTTC
CASSYREEETQYF
>many|TRBD2|TRBJ2-2|TRBV7-2
TGTGCCAGCAGCCCGACTAGCGGAACCACCGGGGAGCTGTTTTTT
CASSPTSGTTGELFF
>few|.|TRBJ2-7|TRBV28
TGTGCCAGCAGTTTAGTAGGAGATTCCTACGAGCAGTACTTC
CASSLVGDSYEQYF
>few|.|TRBJ1-6|TRBV11-3
TGTGCCAGCGCACGGAGGGAGAATTCACCCCTCCACTTT
CASARRENSPLHF
>.|.|TRBJ1-1|TRBV11-2
TGTGCCAGCAGCAGAAGAGCAGGGAGGGACACTGAAGCTTTCTTT
CASSRRAGRDTEAFF
>many|TRBD2|TRBJ2-5|TRBV7-2
TGTGCCAGCAGCCCCTTCAACGGACTAGCGTTTGAGACCCAGTACTTC
CASSPFNGLAFETQYF
>many|.|TRBJ2-2|TRBV7-2
TGTGCCAGCAGCTTAGGTTTCACCGGGGAGCTGTTTTTT
CASSLGFTGELFF
>few|.|TRBJ1-2|TRBV6-5
TGTGCCAGCAGTTACTCCCGCATGGTTAACTATGGCTACACCTTC
CASSYSRMVNYGYTF
>many|TRBD2|TRBJ2-4|TRBV7-9
TGTGCCAGCACCAAAGGACTAGCGGGTCACCCACTAGCCAAAAACATTCAGTACTTC
CASTKGLAGHPLAKNIQYF
>.|.|TRBJ2-7|TRBV7-3
TGTGCCAGCAGCACCTCGCCCGAGAGGGAGCAGTACTTC
CASSTSPEREQYF
>.|TRBD1|TRBJ2-7|TRBV28
TGTGCCAGCAGAGAAGGACAGGGGGTTTACGAGCAGTACTTC
CASREGQGVYEQYF
>.|.|TRBJ2-2|TRBV6-1
TGTGCCAGCAGGGATGGAGGGTTTAATAGCGGGGAGCTGTTTTTT
CASRDGGFNSGELFF
>many|.|TRBJ2-6|TRBV7-2
TGTGCCAGCAGCCCCCAGAACTCTGGGGCCAACGTCCTGACTTTC
CASSPQNSGANVLTF
>few|TRBD1|TRBJ1-1|TRBV5-1
TGCGCCAGCAGCTTGGAAACAGGGGGTGAAGCTTTCTTT
CASSLETGGEAFF